The clone carrying this T cell receptor beta chain showed up just a few times. The TCR library protocol attached unique molecular identifiers to the individual cDNA molecules. TCRdb redid the calling of the 5' RACE reads with MiXCR, one entry per CDR3 protein. The table shows approximately 46,000 distinct CDR3 sequences, with about a quarter occurring only once. The CDR3 sequence is 16 residues long. Trimming took off 3 bases at V and 0 bases at J, with 12 bases between the two ends. CDR1 and CDR2 (germline): WSHSY, SAAADI. These data belong to a study of early T cells in non-severe SARS-CoV-2 infection.

This chain uses TRBV10-2 with TRBJ2-1; weak D call: TRBD2 (6 bases). Source: whole blood, taken at baseline. The TCR sequence derives from an adult who was a healthcare worker with PCR-confirmed SARS-CoV-2 infection or an uninfected control (not recorded which). CDR3 loop: CASSDGGLSSYNEQFF. The CDR3 nucleotides read TGCGCCAGCAGTGACGGGGGACTCAGCTCCTACAATGAGCAGTTCTTC.